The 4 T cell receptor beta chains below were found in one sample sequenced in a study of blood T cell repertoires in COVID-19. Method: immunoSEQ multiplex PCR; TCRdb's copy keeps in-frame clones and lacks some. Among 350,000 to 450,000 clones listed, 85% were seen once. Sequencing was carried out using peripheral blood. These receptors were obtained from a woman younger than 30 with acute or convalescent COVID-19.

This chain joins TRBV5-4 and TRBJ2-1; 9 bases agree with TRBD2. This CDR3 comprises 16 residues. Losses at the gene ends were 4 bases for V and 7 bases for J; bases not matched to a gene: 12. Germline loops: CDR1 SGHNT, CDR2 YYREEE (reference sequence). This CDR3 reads CASSPPGTSQKNEQFF. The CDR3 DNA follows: TGTGCCAGCAGCCCTCCTGGGACTAGCCAAAAAAATGAGCAGTTCTTC.

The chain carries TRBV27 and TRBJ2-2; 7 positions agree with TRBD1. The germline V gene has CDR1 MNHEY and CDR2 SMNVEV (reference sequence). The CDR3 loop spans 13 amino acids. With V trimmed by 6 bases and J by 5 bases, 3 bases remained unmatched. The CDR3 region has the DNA TGTGCCAGCAGCGACAGGGAAACCGGGGAGCTGTTTTTT. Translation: CASSDRETGELFF.

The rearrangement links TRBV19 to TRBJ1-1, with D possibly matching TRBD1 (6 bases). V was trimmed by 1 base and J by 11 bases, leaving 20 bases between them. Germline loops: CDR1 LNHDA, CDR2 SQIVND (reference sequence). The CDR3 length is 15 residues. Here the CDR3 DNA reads TGTGCCAGTAGTATAGCCACTGCAGGGGCCTCGGAGGCTTTCTTT. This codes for CASSIATAGASEAFF.

The CDR3 DNA reads as TGTGCCAGCAGTTTATTCGGGACTAGCGGGGCGAATGAGCAGTTCTTC. Translation gives CASSLFGTSGANEQFF. This rearrangement joins TRBV27 to TRBJ2-1; 13 bases match TRBD2. Germline V lookup: CDR1 MNHEY, CDR2 SMNVEV (reference sequence). Unmatched junction bases numbered 4, after V lost 1 base and J lost 7 bases. This CDR3 region has 16 residues.